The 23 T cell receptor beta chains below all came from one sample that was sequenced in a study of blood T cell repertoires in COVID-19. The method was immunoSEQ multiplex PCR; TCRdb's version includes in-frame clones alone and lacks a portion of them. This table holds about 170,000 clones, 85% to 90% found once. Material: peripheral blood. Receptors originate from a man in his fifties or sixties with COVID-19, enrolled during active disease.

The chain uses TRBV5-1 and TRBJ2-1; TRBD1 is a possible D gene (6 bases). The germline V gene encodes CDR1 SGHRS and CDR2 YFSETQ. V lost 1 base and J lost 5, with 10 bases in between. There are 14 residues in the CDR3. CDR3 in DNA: TGCGCCAGCAGCTTGCAGGGGAACAACAATGAGCAGTTCTTC. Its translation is CASSLQGNNNEQFF.

The CDR3 sequence: CASSQVQSSNYGYTF. In DNA, the CDR3 is TGTGCCAGCAGCCAAGTACAGAGCTCTAACTATGGCTACACCTTC. The chain joins TRBV3-1 (or the pseudogene TRBV3-2) to TRBJ1-2, with unresolved D. Per germline, CDR1 LGHDT and CDR2 YNNKEL (reference sequence). The CDR3 runs 15 residues. The germline V and J ends were trimmed by 1 base and 0 bases, with 9 bases remaining between them.

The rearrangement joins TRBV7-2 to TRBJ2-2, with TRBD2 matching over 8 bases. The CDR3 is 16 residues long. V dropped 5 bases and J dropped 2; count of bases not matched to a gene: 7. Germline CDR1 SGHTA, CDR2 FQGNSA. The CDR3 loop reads CASSRGREANTGELFF. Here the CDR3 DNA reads TGTGCCAGCAGCCGGGGGCGGGAGGCCAACACCGGGGAGCTGTTTTTT.

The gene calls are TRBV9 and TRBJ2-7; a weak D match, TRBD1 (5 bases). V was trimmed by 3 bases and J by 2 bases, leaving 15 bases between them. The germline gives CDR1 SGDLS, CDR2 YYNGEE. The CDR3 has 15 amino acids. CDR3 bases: TGTGCCAGCAGCGGACCCCCGGGCAGGGCCTACGAGCAGTACTTC. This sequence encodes CASSGPPGRAYEQYF.

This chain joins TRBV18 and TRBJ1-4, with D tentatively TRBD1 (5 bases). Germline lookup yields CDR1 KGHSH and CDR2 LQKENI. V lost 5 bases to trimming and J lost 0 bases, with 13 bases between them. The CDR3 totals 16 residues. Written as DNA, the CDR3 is TGTGCCAGCTCAACCAGGACACGTTCAACTAATGAAAAACTGTTTTTT. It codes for CASSTRTRSTNEKLFF.

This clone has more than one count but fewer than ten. The CDR3 DNA follows: TGTGCCAGCGGGACAGGGTATATGGATACGCAGTATTTT. Its protein product is CASGTGYMDTQYF. The genes are TRBV19 and TRBJ2-3; 9 bases agree with TRBD1. Germline lookup yields CDR1 LNHDA and CDR2 SQIVND (reference sequence). The length of the CDR3 is 13 residues. J was trimmed by 6 bases and V by 9 bases; bases with no gene match: 7.

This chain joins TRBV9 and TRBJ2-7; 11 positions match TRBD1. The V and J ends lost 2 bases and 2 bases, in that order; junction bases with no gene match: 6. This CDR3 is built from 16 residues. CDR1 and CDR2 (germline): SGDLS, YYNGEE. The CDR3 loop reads CASSVAGTGGTYEQYF. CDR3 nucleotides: TGTGCCAGCAGCGTGGCCGGGACAGGGGGTACCTACGAGCAGTACTTC.

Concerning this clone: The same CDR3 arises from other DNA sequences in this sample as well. The CDR3 nucleotides are TGTGCCAGCAGCTTTTCGGGGAACACTGAAGCTTTCTTT. This encodes CASSFSGNTEAFF. V usage is TRBV11-3 and J usage is TRBJ1-1; D gene ambiguous. Germline V gene lookup returns CDR1 SGHNT and CDR2 YENEEA. Trimming shortened V by 3 bases and J by 1 base, and 6 bases separated the two germline ends. The CDR3 length is 13 residues. The complete variable domain, with remaining parts taken from reference TRBV11-3 and TRBJ1-1, reads EAGVVQSPRYKIIEKKQPVAFWCNPISGHNTLYWYLQNLGQGPELLIRYENEEAVDDSQLPKDRFSAERLKGVDSTLKIQPAELGDSAVYLCASSFSGNTEAFFGQGTRLTVV.

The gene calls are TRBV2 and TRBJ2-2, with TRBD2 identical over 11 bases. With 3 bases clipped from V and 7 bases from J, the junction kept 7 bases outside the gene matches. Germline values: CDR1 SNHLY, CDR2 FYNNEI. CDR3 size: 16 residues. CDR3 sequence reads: CASSDGLAGGFGELFF. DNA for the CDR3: TGTGCCAGCAGTGACGGGCTAGCGGGGGGTTTCGGGGAGCTGTTTTTT.

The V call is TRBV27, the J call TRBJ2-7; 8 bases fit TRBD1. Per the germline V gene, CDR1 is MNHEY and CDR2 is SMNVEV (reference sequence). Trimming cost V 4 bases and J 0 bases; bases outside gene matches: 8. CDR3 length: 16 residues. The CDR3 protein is CASSSRQGSSSYEQYF. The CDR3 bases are TGTGCCAGCAGTTCGCGACAGGGGTCGAGCTCCTACGAGCAGTACTTC.

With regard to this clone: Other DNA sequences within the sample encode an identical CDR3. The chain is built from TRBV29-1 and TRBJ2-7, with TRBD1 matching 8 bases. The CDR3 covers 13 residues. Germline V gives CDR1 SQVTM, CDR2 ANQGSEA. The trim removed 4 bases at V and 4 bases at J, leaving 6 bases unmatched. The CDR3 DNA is TGCAGCGTTGGGACAGGGACTGGGTACGAGCAGTACTTC. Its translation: CSVGTGTGYEQYF.

The CDR3 reads CASSPGRAYYGYTF. In DNA, the CDR3 is TGTGCCAGCAGTCCCGGGCGGGCATACTATGGCTACACCTTC. The V and J genes are TRBV27 and TRBJ1-2; D uncertain. Germline V CDR1 and CDR2: MNHEY, SMNVEV (reference sequence). V was pared by 5 bases and J by 3 bases, with 13 bases between. The CDR3 is 14 amino acids.

CDR3 sequence reads: CASSLVVSGSNNEQFF. CDR3 DNA: TGTGCCAGCAGCTTAGTTGTTAGCGGGAGTAATAATGAGCAGTTCTTC. The chain couples TRBV11-3 to TRBJ2-1, with 9 nucleotides matching TRBD2. Germline V gives CDR1 SGHNT, CDR2 YENEEA. V lost 1 base, J lost 7 bases, and 8 bases stayed unmatched. The CDR3 totals 16 residues.

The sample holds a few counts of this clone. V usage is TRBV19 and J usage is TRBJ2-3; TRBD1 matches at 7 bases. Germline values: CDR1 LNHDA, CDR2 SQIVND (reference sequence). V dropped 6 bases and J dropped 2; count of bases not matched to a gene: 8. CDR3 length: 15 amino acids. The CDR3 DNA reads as TGTGCCAGTAGCCTCCGGGACAGCAACACAGATACGCAGTATTTT. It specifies CASSLRDSNTDTQYF.

The CDR3, as DNA: TGTGCCGGACAGACTTTGGGGCAGCCCCAGCATTTT. Amino acids: CAGQTLGQPQHF. The V gene is TRBV7-9, the J gene TRBJ1-5, with a weak D call TRBD1 (6 bases). Per germline, CDR1 SEHNR and CDR2 FQNEAQ (reference sequence). Trimming took 11 bases from V and 7 from J, leaving 15 bases between them. This CDR3 region has 12 residues.

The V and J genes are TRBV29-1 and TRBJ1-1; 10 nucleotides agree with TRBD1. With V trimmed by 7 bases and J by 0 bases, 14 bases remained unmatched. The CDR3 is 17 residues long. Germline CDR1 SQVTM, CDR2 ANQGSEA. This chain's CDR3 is CSANESRDRGLNTEAFF. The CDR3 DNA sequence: TGCAGCGCGAACGAGTCCCGGGACAGGGGTTTGAACACTGAAGCTTTCTTT.

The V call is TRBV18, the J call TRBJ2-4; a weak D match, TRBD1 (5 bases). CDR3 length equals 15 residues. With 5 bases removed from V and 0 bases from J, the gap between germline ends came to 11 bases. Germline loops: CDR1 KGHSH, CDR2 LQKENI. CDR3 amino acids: CASSSSGIAKNIQYF. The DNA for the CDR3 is TGTGCCAGCTCATCTTCAGGGATAGCCAAAAACATTCAGTACTTC.

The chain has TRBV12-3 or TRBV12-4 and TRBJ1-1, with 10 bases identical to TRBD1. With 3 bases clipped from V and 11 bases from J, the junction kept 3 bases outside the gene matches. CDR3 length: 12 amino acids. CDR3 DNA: TGTGCCAGCAGTTTTTGGGACAGGGGCGCTTTCTTT. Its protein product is CASSFWDRGAFF.

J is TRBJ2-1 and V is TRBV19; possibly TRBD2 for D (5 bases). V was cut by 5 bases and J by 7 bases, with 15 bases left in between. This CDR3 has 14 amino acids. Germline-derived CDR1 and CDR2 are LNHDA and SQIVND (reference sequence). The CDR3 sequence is CASSLPPLANEQFF. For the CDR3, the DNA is TGTGCCAGTAGTTTACCCCCCTTAGCGAATGAGCAGTTCTTC. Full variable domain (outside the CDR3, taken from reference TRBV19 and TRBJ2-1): DGGITQSPKYLFRKEGQNVTLSCEQNLNHDAMYWYRQDPGQGLRLIYYSQIVNDFQKGDIAEGYSVSREKKESFPLTVTSAQKNPTAFYLCASSLPPLANEQFFGPGTRLTVL.

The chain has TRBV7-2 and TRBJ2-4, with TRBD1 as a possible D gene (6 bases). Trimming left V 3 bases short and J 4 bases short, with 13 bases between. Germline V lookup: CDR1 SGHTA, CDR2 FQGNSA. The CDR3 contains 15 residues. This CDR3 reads CASSFFRTEKNIQYF. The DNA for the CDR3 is TGTGCCAGCAGCTTTTTTAGGACAGAAAAAAACATTCAGTACTTC.

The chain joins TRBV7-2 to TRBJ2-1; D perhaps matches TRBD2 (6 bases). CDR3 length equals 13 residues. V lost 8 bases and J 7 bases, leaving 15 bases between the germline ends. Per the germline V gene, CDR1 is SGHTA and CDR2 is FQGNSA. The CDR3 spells CASDRTGGNEQFF. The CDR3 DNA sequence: TGTGCCAGCGACAGAACAGGAGGGAATGAGCAGTTCTTC. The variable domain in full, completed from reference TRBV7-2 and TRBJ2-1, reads GAGVSQSPSNKVTEKGKDVELRCDPISGHTALYWYRQSLGQGLEFLIYFQGNSAPDKSGLPSDRFSAERTGGSVSTLTIQRTQQEDSAVYLCASDRTGGNEQFFGPGTRLTVL.

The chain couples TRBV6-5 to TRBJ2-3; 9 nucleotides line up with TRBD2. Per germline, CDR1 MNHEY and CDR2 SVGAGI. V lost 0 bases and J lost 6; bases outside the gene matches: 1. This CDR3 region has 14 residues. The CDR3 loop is CASSYSLAGDTQYF. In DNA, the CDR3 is TGTGCCAGCAGTTACTCCCTAGCGGGGGATACGCAGTATTTT.

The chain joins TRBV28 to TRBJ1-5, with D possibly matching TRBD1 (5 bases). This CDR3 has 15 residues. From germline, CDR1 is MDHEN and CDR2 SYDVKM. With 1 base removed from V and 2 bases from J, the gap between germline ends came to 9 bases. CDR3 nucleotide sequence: TGTGCCAGCAGTTTATCGACAGTAGGCAATCAGCCCCAGCATTTT. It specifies CASSLSTVGNQPQHF.